The 19 T cell receptor beta chains below come from one sample, sequenced in a study of beta chain features in type 1 diabetes (dated by TCRdb to 2017 to 2018). Findings and caveats that apply to the study as a whole: Type 1 diabetes patients showed a moderate but significant shortening of TCRB CDR3 length in all four CD4+ subsets.

These receptors' targets are unknown. Libraries were prepared through the immunoSEQ multiplex PCR assay. The entire isolated RNA was reverse transcribed using the High Capacity cDNA Reverse Transcription Kit, and thus expressed TCRB transcripts were sequenced. The clones in this table, taken by TCRdb from immuneACCESS, are in-frame only. Not every clone is retained; where verified, under half of the shortfall comes from an unresolved V gene, and the cause of the rest is unknown. This sample is represented by hundreds of thousands of clones; over 12% of them were singletons. Approximately 0.043% of the sample rests with the top ten. Sequencing was carried out using naive CD4+ T cells from blood. The sample's cell subset or site label, in plain terms: true naive CD4+ T cells. The receptors were sampled from a young man with type 1 diabetes.

This chain links TRBV5-1 with TRBJ2-3, with 8 bases lining up with TRBD2. This CDR3 has 15 amino acids. J lost 5 bases, V lost 2 bases, and 7 bases had no gene match. From germline, CDR1 is SGHRS and CDR2 YFSETQ. The CDR3 sequence is CASSFRLAGEDTQYF. The CDR3 DNA is TGCGCCAGCAGCTTTAGGCTAGCGGGTGAAGATACGCAGTATTTT.

As regards this clone: It may be a read error: a sequence one base away is much more abundant. This chain uses TRBV5-4 with TRBJ1-1; 7 bases line up with TRBD1. CDR3 length: 14 residues. The V segment lost 4 bases and the J segment 1 base; nucleotides outside the gene matches: 4. Germline V gives CDR1 SGHNT, CDR2 YYREEE (reference sequence). The CDR3 is CASSLGTANTEAFF. Written as DNA, the CDR3 is TGTGCCAGCAGCCTCGGGACAGCGAACACTGAAGCTTTCTTT. The variable domain in full, completed from reference TRBV5-4 and TRBJ1-1, reads ETGVTQSPTHLIKTRGQQVTLRCSSQSGHNTVSWYQQALGQGPQFIFQYYREEENGRGNFPPRFSGLQFPNYSSELNVNALELDDSALYLCASSLGTANTEAFFGQGTRLTVV.

This clone was seen a handful of times. This sample also contains other DNA sequences that code for the same CDR3. The genes are TRBV7-2 and TRBJ1-5; no reliable D call. Germline V CDR1 and CDR2: SGHTA, FQGNSA. There are 12 residues in the CDR3. V was trimmed by 5 bases and J by 4 bases, leaving 6 bases between them. The CDR3 reads CASSLQNQPQHF. CDR3 coding DNA: TGTGCCAGCAGCCTCCAGAATCAGCCCCAGCATTTT.

The chain is built from TRBV27 and TRBJ2-3; 7 bases map to TRBD2. Germline lookup yields CDR1 MNHEY and CDR2 SMNVEV (reference sequence). The trim removed 2 bases at V and 1 base at J, leaving 9 bases unmatched. CDR3 length equals 17 residues. The CDR3: CASSLRLAGLGTDTQYF. The CDR3 DNA reads TGTGCCAGCAGTTTACGACTAGCCGGTTTAGGCACAGATACGCAGTATTTT.

This clone was picked up a small number of times. The chain couples TRBV19 to TRBJ2-7; 10 bases are a match to TRBD1. CDR1 and CDR2 from the germline V gene are LNHDA and SQIVND (reference sequence). This CDR3 region has 15 residues. V dropped 5 bases and J dropped 3; count of bases not matched to a gene: 7. CDR3 DNA: TGTGCCAGTAGTTCGCCCGGGACAGGGGACTACGAGCAGTACTTC. Protein product: CASSSPGTGDYEQYF.

This clone showed up just a few times. The chain carries TRBV6-5 and TRBJ1-6; unclear D gene. The germline gives CDR1 MNHEY, CDR2 SVGAGI. V lost 2 bases and J 13 bases, leaving 12 bases between the germline ends. The CDR3 length is 13 residues. The CDR3 loop is CASSYNGGNPLHF. The CDR3 coding sequence is TGTGCCAGCAGTTACAACGGAGGGAACCCCCTCCACTTT.

The J gene is TRBJ2-7, the V gene TRBV7-9, with D tentatively TRBD2 (6 bases). The CDR3 runs to 15 residues. Germline CDR1 SEHNR, CDR2 FQNEAQ (reference sequence). Trimming took 3 bases from V and 2 from J, leaving 14 bases between them. CDR3 DNA sequence: TGTGCCAGCAGCTTTGTTAAAGGAGGGCCCTACGAGCAGTACTTC. Translated: CASSFVKGGPYEQYF.

V gene TRBV2 combines with J gene TRBJ1-5; maybe TRBD1 (6 bases). Germline CDR1 reads SNHLY; CDR2 reads FYNNEI. There are 13 residues in the CDR3. Trimming removed 6 bases from V and 6 bases from J, with 12 bases in between. CDR3 protein: CASRNRVGQPQHF. DNA for the CDR3: TGTGCCAGCAGAAACAGGGTCGGTCAGCCCCAGCATTTT.

This clone showed up just a few times. The chain uses TRBV15 and TRBJ2-7, with a weak D call TRBD1 (5 bases). CDR1 is LNHNV, CDR2 YYDKDF, per germline (reference sequence). Trimming took off 0 bases at V and 3 bases at J, with 21 bases between the two ends. The CDR3 has 18 residues. The CDR3 DNA follows: TGTGCCACCAGCAGAGATAGGGCCAAGGGGCCCTCAGTCTACGAGCAGTACTTC. Translation gives CATSRDRAKGPSVYEQYF.

The CDR3 loop reads CAGKTGVYEQYF. The CDR3 DNA is TGTGCCGGGAAGACAGGGGTCTACGAGCAGTACTTC. The rearrangement joins TRBV30 to TRBJ2-7, with 8 nucleotides matching TRBD1. The CDR3 is made up of 12 amino acids. CDR1 and CDR2 (germline): GTSNPN, SVGIG (reference sequence). The V and J ends lost 8 bases and 3 bases, in that order; junction bases with no gene match: 6.

The genes are TRBV18 and TRBJ1-1; D gene unclear. Trimming took 10 bases from V and 7 from J, leaving 22 bases between them. CDR3 size: 14 residues. Germline CDR1 reads KGHSH; CDR2 reads LQKENI. In DNA, the CDR3 is TGTGCCACCTTATCTTGGCAGGAAAACCGTGAAGCTTTCTTT. It translates to CATLSWQENREAFF.

This clone was seen more than once but under ten times. This rearrangement joins TRBV28 to TRBJ1-6; D remains ambiguous. Per germline, CDR1 MDHEN and CDR2 SYDVKM. Trimming cost V 6 bases and J 7 bases, with 16 bases left between them. This CDR3 region has 15 residues. For the CDR3, the DNA is TGTGCCAGCAGCACGTTAGGAGGAGGAAATTCACCCCTCCACTTT. It translates to CASSTLGGGNSPLHF.

This clone was counted a few times. The chain is built from TRBV10-3 and TRBJ1-2, with 7 positions matching TRBD1. Trimming cost V 4 bases and J 0 bases; bases outside gene matches: 2. This CDR3 region has 14 residues. From germline, CDR1 is ENHRY and CDR2 SYGVKD. The CDR3 sequence is CAISVGTANYGYTF. CDR3 DNA: TGTGCCATCAGTGTGGGGACAGCTAACTATGGCTACACCTTC.

This clone was detected only a few times. The CDR3 sequence is CSAARDTEAFF. The CDR3 nucleotides read TGCAGTGCTGCCAGGGACACTGAAGCTTTCTTT. The rearrangement uses TRBV20-1 and TRBJ1-1; D possibly corresponds to TRBD1 (5 bases). Germline values: CDR1 DFQATT, CDR2 SNEGSKA (reference sequence). Trimming left V 5 bases short and J 3 bases short, with 7 bases between. This CDR3 is 11 amino acids long.

This clone was counted a few times. V and J are TRBV5-1 and TRBJ1-4; D possibly corresponds to TRBD1 (6 bases). The germline V gene encodes CDR1 SGHRS and CDR2 YFSETQ. Trimming left V 5 bases short and J 5 bases short, with 16 bases between. The CDR3 covers 15 residues. CDR3 region: CASRMRTDWNEKLFF. The CDR3 DNA sequence: TGCGCCAGCAGGATGAGGACAGACTGGAATGAAAAACTGTTTTTT.

For this clone: This sample also contains other DNA sequences that code for the same CDR3. This chain uses TRBV30 with TRBJ1-5, with D unclear. The CDR3 has 12 amino acids. Germline loops: CDR1 GTSNPN, CDR2 SVGIG (reference sequence). V lost 1 base, J lost 3 bases, and 4 bases lay in between. The CDR3: CAWSGTNQPQHF. The CDR3, as DNA: TGTGCCTGGAGTGGGACCAATCAGCCCCAGCATTTT.

In nucleotides, the CDR3 is TGTGCCTGGAGTTGGCAGGCGAACACCGGGGAGCTGTTTTTT. It translates to CAWSWQANTGELFF. The chain combines TRBV30 with TRBJ2-2; D ambiguous. The CDR3 has 14 residues. Trimming stripped 2 bases from V and 0 bases from J, with 7 bases between. Per germline, CDR1 GTSNPN and CDR2 SVGIG (reference sequence).

The V and J genes are TRBV28 and TRBJ2-5; 7 bases are a match to TRBD1. V lost 8 bases, J lost 4 bases, and 7 bases stayed unmatched. Looked up from germline, CDR1 is MDHEN and CDR2 is SYDVKM. The CDR3 runs 13 residues. For the CDR3, the DNA is TGTGCCAGCCGACAGGGAAGGGGAGAGACCCAGTACTTC. It is translated as CASRQGRGETQYF.

This clone was seen a handful of times. V usage is TRBV18 and J usage is TRBJ1-2, with TRBD1 identical over 7 bases. Losses at the gene ends were 6 bases for V and 2 bases for J; bases not matched to a gene: 6. CDR3 length equals 14 residues. Germline values: CDR1 KGHSH, CDR2 LQKENI. CDR3 amino acids: CASSLQQGNYGYTF. The CDR3 bases are TGTGCCAGCTCCCTTCAACAGGGGAACTATGGCTACACCTTC.